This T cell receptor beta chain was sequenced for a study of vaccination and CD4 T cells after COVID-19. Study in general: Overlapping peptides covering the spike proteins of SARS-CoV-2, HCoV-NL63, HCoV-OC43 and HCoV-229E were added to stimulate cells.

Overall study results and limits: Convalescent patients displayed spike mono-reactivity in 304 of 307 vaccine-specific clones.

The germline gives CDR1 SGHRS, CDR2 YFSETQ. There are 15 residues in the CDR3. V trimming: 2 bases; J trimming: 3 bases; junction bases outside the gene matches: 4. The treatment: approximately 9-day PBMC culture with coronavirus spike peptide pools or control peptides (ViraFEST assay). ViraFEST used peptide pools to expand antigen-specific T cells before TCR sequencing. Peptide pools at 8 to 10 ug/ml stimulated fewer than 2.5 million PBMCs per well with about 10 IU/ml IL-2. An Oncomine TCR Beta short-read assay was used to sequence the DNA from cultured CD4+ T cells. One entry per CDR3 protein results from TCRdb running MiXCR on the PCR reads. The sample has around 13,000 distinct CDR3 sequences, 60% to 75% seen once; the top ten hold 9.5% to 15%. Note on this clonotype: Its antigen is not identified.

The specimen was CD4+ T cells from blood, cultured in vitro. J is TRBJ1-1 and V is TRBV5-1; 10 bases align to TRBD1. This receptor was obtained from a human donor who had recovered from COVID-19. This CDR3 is CASSFDRGRDTEAFF. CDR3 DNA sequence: TGCGCCAGCAGCTTTGACAGGGGGCGCGACACTGAAGCTTTCTTT.